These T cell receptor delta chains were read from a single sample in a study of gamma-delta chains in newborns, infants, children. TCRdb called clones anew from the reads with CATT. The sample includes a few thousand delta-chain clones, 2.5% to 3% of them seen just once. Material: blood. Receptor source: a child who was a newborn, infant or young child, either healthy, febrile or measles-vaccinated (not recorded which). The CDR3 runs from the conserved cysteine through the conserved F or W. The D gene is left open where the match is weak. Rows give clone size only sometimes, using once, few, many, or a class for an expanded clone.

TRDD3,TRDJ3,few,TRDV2,TGTGCCTGTGACACTGGGGGACCCCTCTCCTGGGACACCCGACAGATGTTTTTC,CACDTGGPLSWDTRQMFF
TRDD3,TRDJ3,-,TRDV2,TGTGCCTGTGACAAAGTACTGGGGGATACGCGCTGGGACACCCGACAGATGTTTTTC,CACDKVLGDTRWDTRQMFF
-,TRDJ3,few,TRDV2,TGTGCCTGTGACACCTGGGGCTCCTGGGACACCCGACAGATGTTTTTC,CACDTWGSWDTRQMFF
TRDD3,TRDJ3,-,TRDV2,TGTGCCTGTGACACCTCACTGGGGGCCTCCTGGGACACCCGACAGATGTTTTTC,CACDTSLGASWDTRQMFF
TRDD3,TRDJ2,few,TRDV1,TGTGCTCTTGGGGAACCCTTCAGAGGGGTACTGGGGGATACGCGTCTGTCTTTGACAGCACAACTCTTCTTT,CALGEPFRGVLGDTRLSLTAQLFF
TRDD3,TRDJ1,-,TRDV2,TGTGCCTGTGACCCCGTACTGGGGGCCTTCTTGTACACCGATAAACTCATCTTT,CACDPVLGAFLYTDKLIF
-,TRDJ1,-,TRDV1,TGTGCTCTTGGGGTCCGCCTTCGTGACTACACCGATAAACTCATCTTT,CALGVRLRDYTDKLIF
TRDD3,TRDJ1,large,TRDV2,TGTGCCTGTGTGGCCCTGGGGGACACTACCGATAAACTCATCTTT,CACVALGDTTDKLIF
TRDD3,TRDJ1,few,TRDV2,TGTGCCTGTGACACCGCCTGGGGGATACCGGACACCGATAAACTCATCTTT,CACDTAWGIPDTDKLIF
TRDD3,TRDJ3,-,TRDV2,TGTGCCTGTGACACCTGGGGGGATACGAGCTCCTGGGACACCCGACAGATGTTTTTC,CACDTWGDTSSWDTRQMFF
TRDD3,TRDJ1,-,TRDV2,TGTGCCCGTGACACCTGGGGGATACAAAAACTCATCTTT,CARDTWGIQKLIF
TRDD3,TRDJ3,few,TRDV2,TGTGCCTGTGACGCCCTGGGGGCAGGGTCCTGGGACACCCGACAGATGTTTTTC,CACDALGAGSWDTRQMFF
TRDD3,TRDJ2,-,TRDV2,TGTGCCTGTGACTCAATATGGGGGATACGCGAAAGGGAAGCTTTGACAGCACAACTCTTCTTT,CACDSIWGIREREALTAQLFF
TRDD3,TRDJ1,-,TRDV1,TGTGCTCTTGGGGAAAACGGCCTTCCTAGGGGTACTGGGGGATCTGTTTACACCGATAAACTCATCTTT,CALGENGLPRGTGGSVYTDKLIF
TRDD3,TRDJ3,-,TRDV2,TGTGCCTGTGACACCGCGGTGGGGGATACGCGCTCCCGGGACACCCGACAGATGTTTTTC,CACDTAVGDTRSRDTRQMFF
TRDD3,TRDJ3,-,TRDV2,TGTGCCTGTGATACGTACTGGGGGATACGCAACTCCTGGGACACCCGACAGATGTTTTTC,CACDTYWGIRNSWDTRQMFF
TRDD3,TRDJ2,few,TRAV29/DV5,TGTGCAGCAAGCGGGGAAGGGGGGATACTAGGTTTGACAGCACAACTCTTCTTT,CAASGEGGILGLTAQLFF
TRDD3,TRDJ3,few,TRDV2,TGTGCCTGTGACACCGCGGGGATACGCTCCTGGGACACCCGACAGATGTTTTTC,CACDTAGIRSWDTRQMFF
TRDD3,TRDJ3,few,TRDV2,TGTGCCTGTGACAGAATACTGGGGGATACCTGGGACACCCGACAGATGTTTTTC,CACDRILGDTWDTRQMFF
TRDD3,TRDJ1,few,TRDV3,TGTGCCTTTGGGGATACGCGGACCTTTCGCACCGATAAACTCATCTTT,CAFGDTRTFRTDKLIF
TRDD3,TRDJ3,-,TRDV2,TGTGCCTGTGACACCGTTGGTGGGGATAGGTCCGCCTGGGACACCCGACAGATGTTTTTC,CACDTVGGDRSAWDTRQMFF
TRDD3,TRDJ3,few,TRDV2,TGTGCCTGTGACACCGTACTGGGGGATACGTACACCAGCTCCTGGGACACCCGACAGATGTTTTTC,CACDTVLGDTYTSSWDTRQMFF
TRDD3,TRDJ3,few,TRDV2,TGTGCCTGTGACGCCCCCACTGGGGGATACTGGGACACCCGACAGATGTTTTTC,CACDAPTGGYWDTRQMFF